This T cell receptor beta chain was found in a study of cytomegalovirus exposure and HLA in healthy donors. The wider study: In an earlier analysis, 90 million to 120 million unique TCR beta sequences were found from about 180 million T cells.

PCR amplification relied on 60 Vbeta primers (plus 13 Jbeta primers). Sequencing used immunoSEQ multiplex PCR; TCRdb keeps in-frame clones, though not all of them. The profile shows about 25,000 clones, 60% to 80% of them singletons. Details on this clone: The junction departs from germline at one end; a sequencing error may be responsible.

Germline CDR1 reads SGDLS; CDR2 reads YYNGEE. This CDR3 has 16 residues. Sequencing was done on a sample of PBMCs. This sequence originates from a male donor in good health and CMV-seronegative. The V gene is TRBV9, the J gene TRBJ2-1, with 7 bases aligning to TRBD2. DNA for the CDR3: TGTGCCGGCAGCCTCGCTAGCGGAAGCTCCTACAATGAGCAGTTCTTC. Protein sequence: CAGSLASGSSYNEQFF. The full variable domain, completed using reference TRBV9 and TRBJ2-1, is DSGVTQTPKHLITATGQRVTLRCSPRSGDLSVYWYQQSLDQGLQFLIQYYNGEERAKGNILERFSAQQFPDLHSELNLSSLELGDSALYFCAGSLASGSSYNEQFFGPGTRLTVL.